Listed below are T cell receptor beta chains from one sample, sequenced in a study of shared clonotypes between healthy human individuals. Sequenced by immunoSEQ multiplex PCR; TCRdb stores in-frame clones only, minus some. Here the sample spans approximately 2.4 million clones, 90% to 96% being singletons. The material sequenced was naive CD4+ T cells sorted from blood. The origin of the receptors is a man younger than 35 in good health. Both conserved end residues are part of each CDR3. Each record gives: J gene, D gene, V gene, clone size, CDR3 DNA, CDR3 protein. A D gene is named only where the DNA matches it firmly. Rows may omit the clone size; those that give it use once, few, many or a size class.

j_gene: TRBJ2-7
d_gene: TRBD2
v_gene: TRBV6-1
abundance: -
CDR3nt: TGTGCCAGCAGTAGAACTAGCGCCTACGAGCAGTACTTC
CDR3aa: CASSRTSAYEQYF

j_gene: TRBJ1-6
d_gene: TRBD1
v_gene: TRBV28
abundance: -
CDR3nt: TGTGCCAGCAGTTATACCGGGACAGAACTTAATTCACCCCTCCACTTT
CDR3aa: CASSYTGTELNSPLHF

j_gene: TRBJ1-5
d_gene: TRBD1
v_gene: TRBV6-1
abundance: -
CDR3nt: TGTGCCAGCAGTGAAGAAGAGGGGGGGACAGGGTATTCGTATAGCAATCAGCCCCAGCATTTT
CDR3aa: CASSEEEGGTGYSYSNQPQHF

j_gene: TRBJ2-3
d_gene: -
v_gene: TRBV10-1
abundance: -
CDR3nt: TGCGCCAGCAGTGCCAGTACCACAGATACGCAGTATTTT
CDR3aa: CASSASTTDTQYF

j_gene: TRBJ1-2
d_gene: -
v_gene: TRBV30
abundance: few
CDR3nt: TGTGCCTGGAGGGTCCAAGGTTCGGTCTATGGCTACACCTTC
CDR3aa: CAWRVQGSVYGYTF

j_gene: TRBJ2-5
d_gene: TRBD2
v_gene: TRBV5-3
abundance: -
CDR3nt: TGTGCCAGAAGCTTCCAGCGGGGGGCGGAGACCCAGTACTTC
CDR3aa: CARSFQRGAETQYF

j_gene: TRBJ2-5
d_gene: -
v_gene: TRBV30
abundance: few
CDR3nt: TGTGCCTGGAGTGTACGGACCCAAGAGACCCAGTACTTC
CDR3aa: CAWSVRTQETQYF

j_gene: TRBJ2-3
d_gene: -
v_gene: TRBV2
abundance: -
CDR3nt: TGTGCCAGCAGTGGACAGGGCACAGATACGCAGTATTTT
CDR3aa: CASSGQGTDTQYF

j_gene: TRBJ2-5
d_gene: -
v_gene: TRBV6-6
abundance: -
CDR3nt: TGTGCCAGCAGTTCCGCAGAGACCCAGTACTTC
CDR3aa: CASSSAETQYF

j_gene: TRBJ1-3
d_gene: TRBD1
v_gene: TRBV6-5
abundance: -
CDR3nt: TGTGCCAGCAGCCGGGACAGGGTAGCGGGAAACACCATATATTTT
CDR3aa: CASSRDRVAGNTIYF

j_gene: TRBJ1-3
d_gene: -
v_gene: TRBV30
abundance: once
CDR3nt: TGTGCCTGGAGCGAAGATGGAAACACCATATATTTT
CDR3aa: CAWSEDGNTIYF

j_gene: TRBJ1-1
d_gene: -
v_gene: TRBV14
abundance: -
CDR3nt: TGTGCCAGCGGATGGACAGCGAACACTGAAGCTTTCTTT
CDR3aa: CASGWTANTEAFF

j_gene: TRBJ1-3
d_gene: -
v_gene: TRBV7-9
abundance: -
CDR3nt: TGTGCCAGCAGCTTACCCCCTGGAAACACCATATATTTT
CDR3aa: CASSLPPGNTIYF

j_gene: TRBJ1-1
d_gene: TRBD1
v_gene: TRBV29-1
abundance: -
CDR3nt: TGCAGCGTTCGACCGGACAGGGGGGTTTACACTGAAGCTTTCTTT
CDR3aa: CSVRPDRGVYTEAFF

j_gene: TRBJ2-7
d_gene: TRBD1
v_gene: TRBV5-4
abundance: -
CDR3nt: TGTGCCAGCAGCTCAACAGGGGCGGTCTCCTACGAGCAGTACTTC
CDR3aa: CASSSTGAVSYEQYF

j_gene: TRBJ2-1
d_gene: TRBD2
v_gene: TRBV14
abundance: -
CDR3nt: TGTGCCAGCAGCCCCTCGGGGGGGCCCTCTTTTAGGGAGCAGTTCTTC
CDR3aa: CASSPSGGPSFREQFF

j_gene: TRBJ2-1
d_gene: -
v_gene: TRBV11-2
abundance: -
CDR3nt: TGTGCCAGCAGCCAGGGGTTTGGACCGTACAATGAGCAGTTCTTC
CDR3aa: CASSQGFGPYNEQFF

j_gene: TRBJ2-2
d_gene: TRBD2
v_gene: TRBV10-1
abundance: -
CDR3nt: TGCGCCAGCAGTGAGAGTGCGGGGGGGACCGGGGAGCTGTTTTTT
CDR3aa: CASSESAGGTGELFF

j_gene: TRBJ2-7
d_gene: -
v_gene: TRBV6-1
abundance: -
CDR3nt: TGTGCCAGCAGTGATTGGGCTACCTACGAGCAGTACTTC
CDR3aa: CASSDWATYEQYF

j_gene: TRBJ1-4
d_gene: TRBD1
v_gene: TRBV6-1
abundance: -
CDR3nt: TGTGCCAGCAGTGAGACAGGGGCTTTGCGTGAAAAACTGTTTTTT
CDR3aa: CASSETGALREKLFF

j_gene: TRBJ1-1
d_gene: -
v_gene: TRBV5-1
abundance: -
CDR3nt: TGCGCCAGCAGCTCCCAGGAGATGAACACTGAAGCTTTCTTT
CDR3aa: CASSSQEMNTEAFF

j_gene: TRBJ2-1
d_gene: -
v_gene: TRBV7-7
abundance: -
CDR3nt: TGTGCTAGCAGCCCCGGTGGGGATGAGCAGTTCTTC
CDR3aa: CASSPGGDEQFF

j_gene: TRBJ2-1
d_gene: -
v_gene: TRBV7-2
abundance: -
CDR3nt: TGTGCCAGCAGCTTAGTTGGCGGGCGGTACAATGAGCAGTTCTTC
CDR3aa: CASSLVGGRYNEQFF

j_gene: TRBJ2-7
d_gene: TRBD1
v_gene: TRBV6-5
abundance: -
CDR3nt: TGTGCCAGCAGCCGACACAGGGGCTACGAGCAGTACTTC
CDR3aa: CASSRHRGYEQYF

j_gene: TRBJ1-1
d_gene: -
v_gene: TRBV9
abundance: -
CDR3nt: TGTGCCAGCAGCTTAGTGAGGGAAATGAACACTGAAGCTTTCTTT
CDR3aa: CASSLVREMNTEAFF

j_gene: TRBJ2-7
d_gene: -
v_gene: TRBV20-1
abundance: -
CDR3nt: TGCAGTGCAAACTACGAGCAGTACTTC
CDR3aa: CSANYEQYF

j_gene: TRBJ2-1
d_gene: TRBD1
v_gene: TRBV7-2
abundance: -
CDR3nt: TGTGCCAGCAGTCTTACAGGGGTGGAGCAGTTCTTC
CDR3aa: CASSLTGVEQFF

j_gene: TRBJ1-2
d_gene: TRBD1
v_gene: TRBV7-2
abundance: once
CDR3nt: TGTGCCAGCGTCCCGGGACAGGGGCTTAACTATGGCTACACCTTC
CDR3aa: CASVPGQGLNYGYTF

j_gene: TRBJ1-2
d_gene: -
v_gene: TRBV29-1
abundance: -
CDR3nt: TGCAGCGTTGGAGGCTTAGGAGGGGAAGAGAACTATGGCTACACCTTC
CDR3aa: CSVGGLGGEENYGYTF

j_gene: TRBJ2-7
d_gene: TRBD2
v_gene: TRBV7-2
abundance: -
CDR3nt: TGTGCCAGCAGCCCTACCGCCCTCAAGCGGGAGCCCTACGAGCAGTACTTC
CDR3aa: CASSPTALKREPYEQYF

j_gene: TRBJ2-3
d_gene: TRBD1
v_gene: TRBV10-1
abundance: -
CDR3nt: TGCGCCAGCAGTGAGGGCAGGGGGCGCACAGATACGCAGTATTTT
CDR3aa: CASSEGRGRTDTQYF

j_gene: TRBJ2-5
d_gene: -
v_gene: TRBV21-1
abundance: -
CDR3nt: TGTGCCAGCGGCCAACGGGATAACCAAGAGACCCAGTACTTC
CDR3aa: CASGQRDNQETQYF

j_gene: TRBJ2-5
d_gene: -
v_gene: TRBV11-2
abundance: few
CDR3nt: TGTGCCAGCAGCTTAGGGGTAGTCGGCCAAGAGACCCAGTACTTC
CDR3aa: CASSLGVVGQETQYF

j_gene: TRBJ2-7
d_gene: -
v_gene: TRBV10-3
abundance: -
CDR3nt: TGTGCCATCAGTGAGATGTCCGGGGTGGGCACCTACGAGCAGTACTTC
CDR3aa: CAISEMSGVGTYEQYF

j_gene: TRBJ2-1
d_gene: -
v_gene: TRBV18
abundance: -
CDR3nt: TGTGCCACCTCCGGTTCTACCTACAATGAGCAGTTCTTC
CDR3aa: CATSGSTYNEQFF

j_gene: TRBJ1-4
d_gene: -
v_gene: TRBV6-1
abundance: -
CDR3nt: TGTGCCGGTATGGGCCCTAATGAAAAACTGTTTTTT
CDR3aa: CAGMGPNEKLFF

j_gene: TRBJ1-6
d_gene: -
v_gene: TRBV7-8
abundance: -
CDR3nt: TGTGCCAGCAGCTTAGAGTCAGGGGTGGGATCACCCCTCCACTTT
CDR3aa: CASSLESGVGSPLHF

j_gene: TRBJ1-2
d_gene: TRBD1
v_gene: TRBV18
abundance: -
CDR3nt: TGTGCCAGCTCACACGGACAGGGGACCTTCGCTAACTATGGCTACACCTTC
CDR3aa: CASSHGQGTFANYGYTF